Here is one T cell receptor beta chain with its context. Its cognate antigen is unknown. Clones were read by immunoSEQ multiplex PCR, and TCRdb kept only the in-frame ones, dropping some. The sample consists of a few million clones, approximately 95% of them appearing once. Donors, without exception, were Caucasian adults residing in Nashville, Tennessee. The data originate from a study of shared clonotypes between healthy human individuals. Study results and caveats: Rarefaction exposed incomplete sorted-subset sequencing despite large depth.

This sequence was found in a man aged 18 to 30 in good health. Some clones in this sample may be carry-over from other donors' samples. The sample was naive CD4+ T cells from PBMCs. As for subset: CD45RA+ positively selected.

The CDR3 sequence is CSFWTNTEAFF. CDR3 sequence (DNA): TGCAGCTTTTGGACAAACACTGAAGCTTTCTTT. The rearrangement links TRBV29-1 to TRBJ1-1, with D perhaps matching TRBD1 (5 bases). Looked up from germline, CDR1 is SQVTM and CDR2 is ANQGSEA. The CDR3 contains 11 residues. With 8 bases removed from V and 2 bases from J, the gap between germline ends came to 9 bases.